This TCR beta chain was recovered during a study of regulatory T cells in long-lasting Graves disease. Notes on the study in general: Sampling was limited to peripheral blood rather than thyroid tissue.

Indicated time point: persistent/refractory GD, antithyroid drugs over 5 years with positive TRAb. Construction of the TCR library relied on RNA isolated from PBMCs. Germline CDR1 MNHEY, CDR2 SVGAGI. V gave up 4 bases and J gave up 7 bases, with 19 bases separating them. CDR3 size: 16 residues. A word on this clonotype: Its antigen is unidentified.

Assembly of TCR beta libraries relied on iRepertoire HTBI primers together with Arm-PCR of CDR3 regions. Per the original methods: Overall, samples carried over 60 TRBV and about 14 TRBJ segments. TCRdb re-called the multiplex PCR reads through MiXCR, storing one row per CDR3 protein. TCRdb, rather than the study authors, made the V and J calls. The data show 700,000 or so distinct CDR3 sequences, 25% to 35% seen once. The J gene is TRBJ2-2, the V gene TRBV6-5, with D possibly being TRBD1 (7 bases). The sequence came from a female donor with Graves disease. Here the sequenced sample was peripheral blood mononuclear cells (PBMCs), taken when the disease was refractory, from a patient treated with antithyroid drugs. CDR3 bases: TGTGCCAGCAGTTCCCTCCCCGCGCAGGGGGGCGGGGAGCTGTTTTTT. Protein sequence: CASSSLPAQGGGELFF.